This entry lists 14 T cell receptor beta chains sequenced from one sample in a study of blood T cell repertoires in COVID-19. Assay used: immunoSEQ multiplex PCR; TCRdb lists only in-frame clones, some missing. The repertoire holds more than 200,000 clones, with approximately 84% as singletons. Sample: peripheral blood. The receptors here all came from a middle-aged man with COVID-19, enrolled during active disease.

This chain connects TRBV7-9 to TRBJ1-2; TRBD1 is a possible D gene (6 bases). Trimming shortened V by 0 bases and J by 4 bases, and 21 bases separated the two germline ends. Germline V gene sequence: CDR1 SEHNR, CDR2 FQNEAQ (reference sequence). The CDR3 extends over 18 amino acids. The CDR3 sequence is CASSLAGSGWGLVYGYTF. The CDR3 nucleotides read TGTGCCAGCAGCTTAGCCGGGTCGGGGTGGGGGCTCGTCTATGGCTACACCTTC.

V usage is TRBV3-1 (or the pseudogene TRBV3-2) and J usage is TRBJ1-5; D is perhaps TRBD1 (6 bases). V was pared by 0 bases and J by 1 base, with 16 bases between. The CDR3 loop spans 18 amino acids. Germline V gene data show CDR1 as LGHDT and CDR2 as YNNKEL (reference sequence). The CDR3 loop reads CASSQDHMGAASNQPQHF. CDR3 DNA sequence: TGTGCCAGCAGCCAAGATCACATGGGGGCGGCCAGCAATCAGCCCCAGCATTTT.

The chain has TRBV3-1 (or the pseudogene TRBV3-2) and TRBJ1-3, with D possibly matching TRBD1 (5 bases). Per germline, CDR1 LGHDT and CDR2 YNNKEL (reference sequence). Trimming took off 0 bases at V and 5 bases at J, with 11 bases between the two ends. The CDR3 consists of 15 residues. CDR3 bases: TGTGCCAGCAGCCAAGAGGTGGGGCTGAGAAACACCATATATTTT. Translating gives CASSQEVGLRNTIYF.

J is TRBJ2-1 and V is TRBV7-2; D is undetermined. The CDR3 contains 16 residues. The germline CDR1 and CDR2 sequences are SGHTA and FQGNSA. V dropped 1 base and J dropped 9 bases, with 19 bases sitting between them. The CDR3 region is CASSLDPFGPHGEQFF. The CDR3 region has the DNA TGTGCCAGCAGCTTAGACCCGTTTGGGCCTCACGGTGAGCAGTTCTTC. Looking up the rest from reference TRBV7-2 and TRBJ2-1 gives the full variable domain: GAGVSQSPSNKVTEKGKDVELRCDPISGHTALYWYRQSLGQGLEFLIYFQGNSAPDKSGLPSDRFSAERTGGSVSTLTIQRTQQEDSAVYLCASSLDPFGPHGEQFFGPGTRLTVL.

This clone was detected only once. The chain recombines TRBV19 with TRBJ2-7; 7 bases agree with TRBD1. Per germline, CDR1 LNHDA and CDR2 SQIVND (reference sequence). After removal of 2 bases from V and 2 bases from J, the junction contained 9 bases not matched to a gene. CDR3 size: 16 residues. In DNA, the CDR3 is TGTGCCAGTAGTATAACCGGAACGGGACAGACCTACGAGCAGTACTTC. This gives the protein CASSITGTGQTYEQYF.

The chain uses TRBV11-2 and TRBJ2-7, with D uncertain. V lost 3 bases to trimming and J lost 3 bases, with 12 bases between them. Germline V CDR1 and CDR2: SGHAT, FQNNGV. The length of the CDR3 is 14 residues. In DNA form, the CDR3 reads TGTGCCAGCAGCTTGAACTACGCGAACTACGAGCAGTACTTC. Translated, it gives CASSLNYANYEQYF.

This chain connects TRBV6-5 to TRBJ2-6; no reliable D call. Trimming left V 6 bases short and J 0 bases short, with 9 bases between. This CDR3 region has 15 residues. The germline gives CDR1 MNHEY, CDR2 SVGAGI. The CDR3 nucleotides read TGTGCCAGCAGCGCCCACAGCTCTGGGGCCAACGTCCTGACTTTC. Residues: CASSAHSSGANVLTF.

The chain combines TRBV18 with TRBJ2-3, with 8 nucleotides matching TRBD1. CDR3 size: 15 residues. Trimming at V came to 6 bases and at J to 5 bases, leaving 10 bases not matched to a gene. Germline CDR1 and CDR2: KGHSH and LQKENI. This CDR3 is CASSPGGGPGDTQYF. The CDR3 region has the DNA TGTGCCAGCTCGCCAGGGGGCGGACCTGGAGATACGCAGTATTTT.

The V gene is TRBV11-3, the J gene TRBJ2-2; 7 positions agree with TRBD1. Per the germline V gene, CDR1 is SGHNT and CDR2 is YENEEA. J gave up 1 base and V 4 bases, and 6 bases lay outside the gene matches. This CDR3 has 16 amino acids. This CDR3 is CASSSDQGVNTGELFF. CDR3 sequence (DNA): TGTGCCAGCAGCTCGGACCAGGGGGTGAACACCGGGGAGCTGTTTTTT. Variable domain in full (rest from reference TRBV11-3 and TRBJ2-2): EAGVVQSPRYKIIEKKQPVAFWCNPISGHNTLYWYLQNLGQGPELLIRYENEEAVDDSQLPKDRFSAERLKGVDSTLKIQPAELGDSAVYLCASSSDQGVNTGELFFGEGSRLTVL.

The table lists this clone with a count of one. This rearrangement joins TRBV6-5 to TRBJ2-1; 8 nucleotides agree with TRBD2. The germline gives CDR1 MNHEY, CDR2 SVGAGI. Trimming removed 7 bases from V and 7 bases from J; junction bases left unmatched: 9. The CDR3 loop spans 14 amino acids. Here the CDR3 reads CASTGGGPRNEQFF. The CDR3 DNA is TGTGCCAGCACCGGGGGGGGGCCAAGGAATGAGCAGTTCTTC.

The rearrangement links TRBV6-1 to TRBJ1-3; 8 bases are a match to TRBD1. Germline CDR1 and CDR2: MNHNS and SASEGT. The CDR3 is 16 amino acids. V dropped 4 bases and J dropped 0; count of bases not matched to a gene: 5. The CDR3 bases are TGTGCCAGCAGTGTACTGACAGGGGACTCTGGAAACACCATATATTTT. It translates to CASSVLTGDSGNTIYF.

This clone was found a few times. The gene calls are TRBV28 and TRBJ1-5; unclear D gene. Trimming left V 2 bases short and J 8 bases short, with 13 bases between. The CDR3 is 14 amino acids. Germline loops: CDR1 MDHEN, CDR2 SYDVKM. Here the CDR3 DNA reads TGTGCCAGCAGTTTAGTAGACCGGGTTGAGCCCCAGCATTTT. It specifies CASSLVDRVEPQHF. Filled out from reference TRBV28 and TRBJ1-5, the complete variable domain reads DVKVTQSSRYLVKRTGEKVFLECVQDMDHENMFWYRQDPGLGLRLIYFSYDVKMKEKGDIPEGYSVSREKKERFSLILESASTNQTSMYLCASSLVDRVEPQHFGDGTRLSIL.

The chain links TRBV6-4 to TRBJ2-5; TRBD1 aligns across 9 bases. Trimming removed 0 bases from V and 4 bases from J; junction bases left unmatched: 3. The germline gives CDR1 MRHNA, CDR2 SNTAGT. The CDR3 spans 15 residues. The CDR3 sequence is CASSDSRTGVETQYF. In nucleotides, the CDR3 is TGTGCCAGCAGTGACTCGAGGACAGGGGTAGAGACCCAGTACTTC.

The CDR3 is CASSYLVPGELFF. CDR3 in DNA: TGTGCCAGCAGTTATCTCGTCCCCGGGGAGCTGTTTTTT. The gene calls are TRBV12-3 or TRBV12-4 and TRBJ2-2; D remains unclear. Trimming stripped 4 bases from V and 6 bases from J, with 9 bases between. There are 13 residues in the CDR3.